The clone carrying this T cell receptor beta chain was counted only a few times. Its antigen is currently unknown. The CDR3 spans 16 residues. Losses at the gene ends were 9 bases for V and 4 bases for J; bases not matched to a gene: 14. Germline V lookup: CDR1 SGHVS, CDR2 FNYEAQ. Profiled with immunoSEQ multiplex PCR; TCRdb holds only in-frame clones, not every one. The repertoire holds 95,000 to 150,000 clones, with around 92% as singletons. The data were taken from a study of T cell responses to AZD1222 COVID-19 vaccine. Whole-study results and caveats: It should be noted that donors were predominantly white British and more often female, and clonal diversity was possibly underestimated. Repertoires in all cases were sampled only once the peak T cell response had passed.

The source material was peripheral blood, sampled on day 0 of AZD1222 vaccination. This TCR was recovered from an adult in good health. V gene TRBV7-6 combines with J gene TRBJ2-1; 8 bases line up with TRBD2. The DNA of the CDR3 is TGTGCCAGTACTCCGGTGGAGAGCGGGGGATACAATGAGCAGTTCTTC. This codes for CASTPVESGGYNEQFF.